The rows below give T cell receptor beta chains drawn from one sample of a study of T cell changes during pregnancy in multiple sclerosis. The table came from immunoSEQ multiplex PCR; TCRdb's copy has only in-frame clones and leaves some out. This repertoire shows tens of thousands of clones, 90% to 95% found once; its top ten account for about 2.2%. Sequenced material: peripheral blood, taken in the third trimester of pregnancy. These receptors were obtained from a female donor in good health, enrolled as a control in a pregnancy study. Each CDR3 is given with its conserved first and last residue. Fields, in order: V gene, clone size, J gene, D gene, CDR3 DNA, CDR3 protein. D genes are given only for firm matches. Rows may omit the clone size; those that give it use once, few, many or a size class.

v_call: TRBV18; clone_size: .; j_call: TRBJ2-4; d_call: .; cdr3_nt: TGTGCCAGCTCCCCTGGACGGGGGAAGAGGGACATTCAGTACTTC; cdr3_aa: CASSPGRGKRDIQYF
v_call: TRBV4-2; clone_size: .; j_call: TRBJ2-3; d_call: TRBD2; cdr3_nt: TGTGCCAGCAGCCCATGGACTAGCGGGAGAGAAGATACGCAGTATTTT; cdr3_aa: CASSPWTSGREDTQYF
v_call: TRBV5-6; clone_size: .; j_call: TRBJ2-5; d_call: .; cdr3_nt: TGTGCCAGCAGCCTACAAGAGACCCAGTACTTC; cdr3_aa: CASSLQETQYF
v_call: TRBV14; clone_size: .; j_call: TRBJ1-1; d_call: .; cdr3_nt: TGTGCCAGCAGCAGCAGGGTCACTGAAGCTTTCTTT; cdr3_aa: CASSSRVTEAFF
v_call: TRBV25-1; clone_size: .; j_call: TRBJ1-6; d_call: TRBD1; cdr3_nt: TGTGCCAGCAGTGAATGGGACAGAGAAAATTCACCCCTCCACTTT; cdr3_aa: CASSEWDRENSPLHF
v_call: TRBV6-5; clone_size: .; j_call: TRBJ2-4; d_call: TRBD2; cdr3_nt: TGTGCCATAGCCCCTGCGGCGCGGGGGGACATTCAGTACTTC; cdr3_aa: CAIAPAARGDIQYF
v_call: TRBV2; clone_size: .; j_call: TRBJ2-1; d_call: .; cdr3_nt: TGTGCCAGCAGTGGTCGGGGGTGGTTCTTC; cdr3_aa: CASSGRGWFF
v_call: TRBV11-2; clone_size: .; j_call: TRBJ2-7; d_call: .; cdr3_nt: TGTGCCAGCAGTCTTCGGACAGCAGTCTCCTACGAGCAGTACTTC; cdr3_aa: CASSLRTAVSYEQYF
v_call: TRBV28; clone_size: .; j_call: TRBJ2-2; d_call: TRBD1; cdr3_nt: TGTGCCAGCAGCCCAGGGACAGGGGATGTCGGGGAGCTGTTTTTT; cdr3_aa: CASSPGTGDVGELFF
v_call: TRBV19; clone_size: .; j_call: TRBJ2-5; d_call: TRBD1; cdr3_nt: TGTGCCAGTAGTAGAGGACAGGGTGGGGTGGAGACCCAGTACTTC; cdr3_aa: CASSRGQGGVETQYF
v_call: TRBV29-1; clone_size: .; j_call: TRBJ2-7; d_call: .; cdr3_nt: TGCAGCGTTGAAGAAGGGGGTAGGTACGAGCAGTACTTC; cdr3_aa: CSVEEGGRYEQYF
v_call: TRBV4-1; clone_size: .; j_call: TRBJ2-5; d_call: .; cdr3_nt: TGCGCCAGCAGCCAAGGGGGGGTTGCGGAGACCCAGTACTTC; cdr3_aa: CASSQGGVAETQYF
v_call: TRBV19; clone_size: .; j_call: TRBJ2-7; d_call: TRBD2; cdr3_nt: TGTGCCAGTAGTACCGGGACTACCACCTACGAGCAGTACTTC; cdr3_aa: CASSTGTTTYEQYF
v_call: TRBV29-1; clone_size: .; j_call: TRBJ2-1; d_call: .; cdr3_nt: TGCAGCGCCGTAGGGGAGGTTAACTACAATGAGCAGTTCTTC; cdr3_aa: CSAVGEVNYNEQFF
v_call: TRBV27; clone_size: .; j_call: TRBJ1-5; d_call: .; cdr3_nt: TGTGCCAGCAGTTTAGTACAGGCTAGCAATCAGCCCCAGCATTTT; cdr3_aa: CASSLVQASNQPQHF
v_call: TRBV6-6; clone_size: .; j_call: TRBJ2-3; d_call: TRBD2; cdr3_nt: TGTGCCAGCAGTTACTCTGGCGGGAGGGTCACAGATACGCAGTATTTT; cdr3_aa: CASSYSGGRVTDTQYF
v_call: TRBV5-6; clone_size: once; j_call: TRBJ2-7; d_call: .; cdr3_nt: TGTGCCAGCAGCTTGGGGGCGTCCGCTTACGAGCAGTACTTC; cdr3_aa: CASSLGASAYEQYF
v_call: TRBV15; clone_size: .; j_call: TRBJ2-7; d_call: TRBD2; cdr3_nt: TGTGCCACCAGCAGAGGCGGGGGGGTTTCCTACGAGCAGTACTTC; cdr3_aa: CATSRGGGVSYEQYF
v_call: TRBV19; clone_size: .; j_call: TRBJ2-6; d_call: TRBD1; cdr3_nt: TGTGCCAGTAGTATTTTGGTCAGGACAGGGAACGTCCTGACTTTC; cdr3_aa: CASSILVRTGNVLTF
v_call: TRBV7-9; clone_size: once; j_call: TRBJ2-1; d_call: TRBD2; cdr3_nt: TGTGCCAGCAGCTCCCAGCGGGAGGGTGCCTACAATGAGCAGTTCTTC; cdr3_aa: CASSSQREGAYNEQFF
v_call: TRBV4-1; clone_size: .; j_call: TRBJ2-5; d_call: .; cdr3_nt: TGCGCCAGCAGCCAAGTGGCAAGCCAAGAGACCCAGTACTTC; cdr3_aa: CASSQVASQETQYF
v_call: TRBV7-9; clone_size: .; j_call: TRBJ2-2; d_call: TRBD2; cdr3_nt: TGTGCCAGCAGCTTACTAGCGGGAGGGTACGGCGGGGAGCTGTTTTTT; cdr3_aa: CASSLLAGGYGGELFF
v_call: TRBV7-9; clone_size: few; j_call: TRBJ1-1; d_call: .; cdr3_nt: TGTGCCAGCAGCCTAATTAACACTGAAGCTTTCTTT; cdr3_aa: CASSLINTEAFF
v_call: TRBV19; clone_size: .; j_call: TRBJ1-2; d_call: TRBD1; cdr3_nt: TGTGCCAGTAGTTTCCAGGGACAGGGGGATGGCTACACCTTC; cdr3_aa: CASSFQGQGDGYTF
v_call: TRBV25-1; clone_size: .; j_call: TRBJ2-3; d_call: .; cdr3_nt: TGTGCCAGCAGCTCTTGGCCGGGAGCTGACTCGGGGGATACGCAGTATTTT; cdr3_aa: CASSSWPGADSGDTQYF
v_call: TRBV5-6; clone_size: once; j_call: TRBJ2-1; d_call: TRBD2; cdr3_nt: TGTGCCAGCAGCCCCGGACTAGCGCGGGGATACAATGAGCAGTTCTTC; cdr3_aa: CASSPGLARGYNEQFF
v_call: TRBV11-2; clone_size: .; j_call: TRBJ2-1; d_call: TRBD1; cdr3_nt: TGTGCCAGCAGCTCAGTCCGGGACAGGGCCGCCTTTTTGTTCTTC; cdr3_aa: CASSSVRDRAAFLFF
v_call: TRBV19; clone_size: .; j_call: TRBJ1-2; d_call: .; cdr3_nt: TGTGCCAGTAGCGCCACAGCGGGGGTGTACTATGGCTACACCTTC; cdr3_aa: CASSATAGVYYGYTF
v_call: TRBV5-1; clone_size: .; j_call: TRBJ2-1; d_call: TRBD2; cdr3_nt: TGCGCCAGCAGCTTGGGTCGGGGGGGCCACGATGAGCAGTTCTTC; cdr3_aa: CASSLGRGGHDEQFF
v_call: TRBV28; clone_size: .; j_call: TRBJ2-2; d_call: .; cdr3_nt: TGTGCCACCGAATTCCCAGGGACCGGGGAGCTGTTTTTT; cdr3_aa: CATEFPGTGELFF
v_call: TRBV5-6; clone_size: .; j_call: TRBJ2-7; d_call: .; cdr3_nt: TGTGCCAGCAGCTTGCAGGCCCCCTGGGAGCAGTACTTC; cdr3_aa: CASSLQAPWEQYF
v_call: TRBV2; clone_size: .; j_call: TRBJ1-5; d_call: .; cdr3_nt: TGTGCCAGCAGTGCTGGCCAGCCCCAGCATTTT; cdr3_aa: CASSAGQPQHF
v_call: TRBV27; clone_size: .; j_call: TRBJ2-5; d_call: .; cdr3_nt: TGTGCCAGCAGTTTCGGGGGGCCCATACAAGAGACCCAGTACTTC; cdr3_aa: CASSFGGPIQETQYF
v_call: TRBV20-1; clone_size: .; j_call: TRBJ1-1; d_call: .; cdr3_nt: TGCAGTGCTAGGAGGTTGGGTGAAGCTTTCTTT; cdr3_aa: CSARRLGEAFF
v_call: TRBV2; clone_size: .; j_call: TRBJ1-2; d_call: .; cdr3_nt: TGTGCCAGCAGAGTTTCCGAGAGGCAGGGCTACACCTTC; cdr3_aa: CASRVSERQGYTF
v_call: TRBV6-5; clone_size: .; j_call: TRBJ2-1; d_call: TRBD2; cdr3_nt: TGTGCCAGCTGGGGGGAGCGGGGGAACAATGAGCAGTTCTTC; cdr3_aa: CASWGERGNNEQFF
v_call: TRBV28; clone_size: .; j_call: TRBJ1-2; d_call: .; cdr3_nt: TGTGCCAGTCTGGGACACTTACTTTTTGGCTACACCTTC; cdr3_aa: CASLGHLLFGYTF
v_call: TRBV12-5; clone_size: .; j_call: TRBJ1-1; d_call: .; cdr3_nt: TGTGCTAGTGGTCTCCCGCGGACAGCTAACACTGAAGCTTTCTTT; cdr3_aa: CASGLPRTANTEAFF
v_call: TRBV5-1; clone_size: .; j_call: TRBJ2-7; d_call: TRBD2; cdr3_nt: TGCGCCAGCAGCCGACTAGCGGTTAACTACGAGCAGTACTTC; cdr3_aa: CASSRLAVNYEQYF
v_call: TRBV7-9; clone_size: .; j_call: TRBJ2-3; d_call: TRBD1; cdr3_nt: TGTGCCAGCGGGTCCGGGACAGGGGTGAATACGCAGTATTTT; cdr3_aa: CASGSGTGVNTQYF
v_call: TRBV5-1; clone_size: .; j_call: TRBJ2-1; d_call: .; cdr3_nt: TGCGCCAGCAGCTTGGCGCTTGGGCGGGGAGACAATGAGCAGTTCTTC; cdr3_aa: CASSLALGRGDNEQFF
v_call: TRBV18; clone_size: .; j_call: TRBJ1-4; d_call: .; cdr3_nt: TGTGCCAGCTCAGGTGTGCAGGGGTCTCATGAAAAACTGTTTTTT; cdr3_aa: CASSGVQGSHEKLFF
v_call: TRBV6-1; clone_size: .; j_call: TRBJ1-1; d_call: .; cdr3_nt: TGTGCCAGCAGTGCAGTAGGGGCTGGGAACACTGAAGCTTTCTTT; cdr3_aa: CASSAVGAGNTEAFF
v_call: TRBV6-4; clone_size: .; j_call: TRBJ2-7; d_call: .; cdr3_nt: TGTGCCAGCAGTGAGGGAACAGGGCTCTCCTACGAGCAGTACTTC; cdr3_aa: CASSEGTGLSYEQYF
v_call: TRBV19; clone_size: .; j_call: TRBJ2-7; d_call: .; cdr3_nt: TGTGCCAGTAGTCCCAATTGGGGGGTCGGCGAGCAGTACTTC; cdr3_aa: CASSPNWGVGEQYF
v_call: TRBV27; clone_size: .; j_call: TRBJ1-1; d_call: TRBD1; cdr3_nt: TGTGCCAGCAGTTTAAGACAGGGAATAACTGAAGCTTTCTTT; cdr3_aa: CASSLRQGITEAFF
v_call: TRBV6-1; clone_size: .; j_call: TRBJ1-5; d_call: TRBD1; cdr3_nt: TGTGCCAGCAGGGGGGGACAGATTAGCAATCAGCCCCAGCATTTT; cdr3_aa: CASRGGQISNQPQHF
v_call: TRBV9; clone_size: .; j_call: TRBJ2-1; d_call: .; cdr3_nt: TGTGCCAGCAGCGTAACGACGGCCAGGGGTAATGAGCAGTTCTTC; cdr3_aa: CASSVTTARGNEQFF
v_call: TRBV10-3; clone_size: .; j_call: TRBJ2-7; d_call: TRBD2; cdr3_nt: TGTGCCATCAGTGAGAGTGCTAGCGGCTACGAGCAGTACTTC; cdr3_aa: CAISESASGYEQYF
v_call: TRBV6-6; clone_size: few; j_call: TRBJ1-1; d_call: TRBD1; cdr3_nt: TGTGCCAGCAGTGGGGACAGGAACACTGAAGCTTTCTTT; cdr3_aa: CASSGDRNTEAFF